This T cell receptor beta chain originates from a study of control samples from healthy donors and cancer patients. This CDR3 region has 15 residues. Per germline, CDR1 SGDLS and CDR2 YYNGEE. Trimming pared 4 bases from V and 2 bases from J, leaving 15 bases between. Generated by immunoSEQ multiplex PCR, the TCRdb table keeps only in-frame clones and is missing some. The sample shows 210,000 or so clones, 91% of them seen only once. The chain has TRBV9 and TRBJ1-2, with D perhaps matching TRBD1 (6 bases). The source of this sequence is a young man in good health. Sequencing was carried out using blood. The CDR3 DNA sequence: TGTGCCAGCAGCCCCGGGGGGGCCGGGAACTATGGCTACACCTTC. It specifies CASSPGGAGNYGYTF.